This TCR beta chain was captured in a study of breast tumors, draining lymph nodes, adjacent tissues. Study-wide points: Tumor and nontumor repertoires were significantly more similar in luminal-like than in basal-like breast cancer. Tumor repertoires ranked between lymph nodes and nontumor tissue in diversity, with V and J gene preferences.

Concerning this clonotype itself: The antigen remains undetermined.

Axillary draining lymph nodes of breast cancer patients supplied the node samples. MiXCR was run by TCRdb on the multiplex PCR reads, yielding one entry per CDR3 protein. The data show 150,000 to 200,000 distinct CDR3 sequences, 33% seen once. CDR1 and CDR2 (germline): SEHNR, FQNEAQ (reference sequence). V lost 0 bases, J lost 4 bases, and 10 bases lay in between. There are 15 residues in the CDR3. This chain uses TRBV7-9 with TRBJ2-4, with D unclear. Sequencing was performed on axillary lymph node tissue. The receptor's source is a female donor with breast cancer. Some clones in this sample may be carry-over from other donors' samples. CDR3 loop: CASSLARTTKNIQYF. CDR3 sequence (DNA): TGTGCCAGCAGCTTAGCGCGGACCACTAAAAACATTCAGTACTTC.